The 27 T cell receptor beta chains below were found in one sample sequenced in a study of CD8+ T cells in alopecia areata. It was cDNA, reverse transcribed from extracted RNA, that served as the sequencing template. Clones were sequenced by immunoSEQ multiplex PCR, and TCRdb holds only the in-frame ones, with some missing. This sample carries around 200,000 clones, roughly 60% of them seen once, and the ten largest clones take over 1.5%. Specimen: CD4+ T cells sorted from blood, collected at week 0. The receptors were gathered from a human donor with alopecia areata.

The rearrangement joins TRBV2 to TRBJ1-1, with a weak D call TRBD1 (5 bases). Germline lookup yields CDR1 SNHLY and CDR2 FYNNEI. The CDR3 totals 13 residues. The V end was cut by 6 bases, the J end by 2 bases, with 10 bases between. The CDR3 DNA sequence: TGTGCCAGCAGGGAGGGACCAAACACTGAAGCTTTCTTT. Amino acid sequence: CASREGPNTEAFF.

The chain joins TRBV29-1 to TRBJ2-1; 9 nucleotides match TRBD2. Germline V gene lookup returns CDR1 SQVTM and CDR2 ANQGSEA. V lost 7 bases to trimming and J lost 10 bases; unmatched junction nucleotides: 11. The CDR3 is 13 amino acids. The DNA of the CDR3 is TGCAGCGGCCAAGGCGGGGGGGCCACCGAGCAGTTCTTC. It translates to CSGQGGGATEQFF.

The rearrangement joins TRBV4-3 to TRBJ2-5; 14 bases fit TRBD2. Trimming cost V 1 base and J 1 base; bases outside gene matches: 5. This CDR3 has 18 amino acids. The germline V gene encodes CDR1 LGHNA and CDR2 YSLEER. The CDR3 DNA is TGCGCCAGCAGCCAAGGGAAGACTAGCGGGGGGGTCCAAGAGACCCAGTACTTC. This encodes CASSQGKTSGGVQETQYF.

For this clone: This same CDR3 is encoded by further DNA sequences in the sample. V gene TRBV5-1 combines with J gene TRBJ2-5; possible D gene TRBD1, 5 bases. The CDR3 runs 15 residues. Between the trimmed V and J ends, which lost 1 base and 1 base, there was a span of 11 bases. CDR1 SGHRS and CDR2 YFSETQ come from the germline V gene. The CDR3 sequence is CASSLRGLPQETQYF. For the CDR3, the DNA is TGCGCCAGCAGCTTGAGGGGTCTTCCCCAAGAGACCCAGTACTTC.

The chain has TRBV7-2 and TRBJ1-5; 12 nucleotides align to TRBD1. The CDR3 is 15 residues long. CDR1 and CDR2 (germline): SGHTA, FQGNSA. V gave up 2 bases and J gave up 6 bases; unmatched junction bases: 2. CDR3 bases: TGTGCCAGCAGCTTAATGGGACAGGGGGCTCAGCCCCAGCATTTT. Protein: CASSLMGQGAQPQHF. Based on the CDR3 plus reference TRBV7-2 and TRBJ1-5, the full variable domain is GAGVSQSPSNKVTEKGKDVELRCDPISGHTALYWYRQSLGQGLEFLIYFQGNSAPDKSGLPSDRFSAERTGGSVSTLTIQRTQQEDSAVYLCASSLMGQGAQPQHFGDGTRLSIL.

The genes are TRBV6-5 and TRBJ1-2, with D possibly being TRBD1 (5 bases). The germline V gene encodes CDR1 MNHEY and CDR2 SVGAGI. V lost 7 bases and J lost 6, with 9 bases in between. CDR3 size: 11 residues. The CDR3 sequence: CASMRDHGYTF. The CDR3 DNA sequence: TGTGCCAGCATGCGGGACCATGGCTACACCTTC.

The CDR3 reads CASSQEPGTGVGEQYF. In DNA form, the CDR3 reads TGCGCCAGCAGCCAAGAGCCGGGGACAGGGGTGGGAGAGCAGTACTTC. V usage is TRBV4-3 and J usage is TRBJ2-7; 10 bases map to TRBD1. The germline V gene encodes CDR1 LGHNA and CDR2 YSLEER. CDR3 length: 16 residues. Losses at the gene ends were 0 bases for V and 7 bases for J; bases not matched to a gene: 9.

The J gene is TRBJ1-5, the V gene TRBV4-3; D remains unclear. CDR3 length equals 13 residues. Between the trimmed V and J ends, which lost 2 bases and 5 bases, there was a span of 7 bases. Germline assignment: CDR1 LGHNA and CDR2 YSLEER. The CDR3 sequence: CASSQTEYQPQHF. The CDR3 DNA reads TGCGCCAGCAGCCAAACGGAGTATCAGCCCCAGCATTTT.

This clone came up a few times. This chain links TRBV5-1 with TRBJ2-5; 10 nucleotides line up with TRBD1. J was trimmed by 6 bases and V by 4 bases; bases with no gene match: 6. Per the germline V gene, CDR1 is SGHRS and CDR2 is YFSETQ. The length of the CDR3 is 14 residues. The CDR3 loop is CASSQTGGVKTQYF. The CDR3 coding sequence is TGCGCCAGCAGCCAGACAGGGGGCGTAAAGACCCAGTACTTC. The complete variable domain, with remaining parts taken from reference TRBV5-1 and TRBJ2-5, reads KAGVTQTPRYLIKTRGQQVTLSCSPISGHRSVSWYQQTPGQGLQFLFEYFSETQRNKGNFPGRFSGRQFSNSRSEMNVSTLELGDSALYLCASSQTGGVKTQYFGPGTRLLVL.

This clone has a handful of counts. The CDR3 DNA reads TGTGCCAGCAGCAACAGACAGAGCACAGATACGCAGTATTTT. Translating it yields CASSNRQSTDTQYF. The rearrangement joins TRBV7-2 to TRBJ2-3; D may be TRBD1 (5 bases). The CDR3 is 14 residues long. Per the germline V gene, CDR1 is SGHTA and CDR2 is FQGNSA. Trimming took off 5 bases at V and 0 bases at J, with 9 bases between the two ends.

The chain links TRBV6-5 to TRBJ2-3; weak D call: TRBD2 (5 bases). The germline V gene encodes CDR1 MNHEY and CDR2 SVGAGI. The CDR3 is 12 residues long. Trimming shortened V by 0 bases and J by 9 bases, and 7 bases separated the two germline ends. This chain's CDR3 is CASSYSSGTQYF. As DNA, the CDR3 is TGTGCCAGCAGTTACTCGAGCGGAACGCAGTATTTT.

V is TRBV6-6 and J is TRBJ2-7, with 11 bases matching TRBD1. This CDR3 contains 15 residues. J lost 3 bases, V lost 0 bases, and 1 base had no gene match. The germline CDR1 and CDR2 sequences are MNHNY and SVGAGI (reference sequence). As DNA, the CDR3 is TGTGCCAGCAGTTACTCCGGGACAGGGGGCTACGAGCAGTACTTC. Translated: CASSYSGTGGYEQYF.

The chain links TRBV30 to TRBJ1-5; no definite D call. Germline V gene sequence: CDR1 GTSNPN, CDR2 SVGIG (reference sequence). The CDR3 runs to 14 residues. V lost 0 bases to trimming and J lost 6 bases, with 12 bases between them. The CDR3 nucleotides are TGTGCCTGGAGTGTAAAGTCGAATTCTCAGCCCCAGCATTTT. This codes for CAWSVKSNSQPQHF.

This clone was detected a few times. The CDR3 is CASSLSQDNSPLHF. CDR3 coding DNA: TGTGCCAGCAGCTTATCCCAGGATAATTCACCCCTCCACTTT. This chain joins TRBV7-9 and TRBJ1-6, with D uncertain. The CDR3 is 14 residues long. Trimming pared 2 bases from V and 5 bases from J, leaving 7 bases between. Germline CDR1 is SEHNR and CDR2 is FQNEAQ (reference sequence).

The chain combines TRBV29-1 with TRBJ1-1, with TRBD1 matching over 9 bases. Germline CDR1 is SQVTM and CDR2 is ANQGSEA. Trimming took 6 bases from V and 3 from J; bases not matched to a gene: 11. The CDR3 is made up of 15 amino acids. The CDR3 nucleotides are TGCAGCGTGGGACAGGGAGGTTTAGCAGACACTGAAGCTTTCTTT. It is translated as CSVGQGGLADTEAFF.

The CDR3 here is CASSLTQGAKNIQYF. Written as DNA, the CDR3 is TGTGCCAGCAGCTTAACCCAGGGGGCCAAAAACATTCAGTACTTC. This chain connects TRBV13 to TRBJ2-4, with a weak D call TRBD1 (6 bases). From germline, CDR1 is PRHDT and CDR2 FYEKMQ (reference sequence). Trimming removed 2 bases at V and 1 base at J, with 9 bases between. CDR3 length: 15 residues.

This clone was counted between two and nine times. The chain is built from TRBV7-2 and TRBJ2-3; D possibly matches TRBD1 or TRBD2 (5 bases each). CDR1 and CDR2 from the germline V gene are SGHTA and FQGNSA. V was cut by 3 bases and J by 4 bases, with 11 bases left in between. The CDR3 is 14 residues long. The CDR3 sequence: CASSFSQGPDTQYF. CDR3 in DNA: TGTGCCAGCAGCTTTAGCCAGGGACCAGATACGCAGTATTTT.

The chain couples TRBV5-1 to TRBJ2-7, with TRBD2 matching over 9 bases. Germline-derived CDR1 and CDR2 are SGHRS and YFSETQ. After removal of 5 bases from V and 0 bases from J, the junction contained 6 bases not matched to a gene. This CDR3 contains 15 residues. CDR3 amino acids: CASRLAGDSSYEQYF. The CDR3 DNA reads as TGCGCCAGCAGATTAGCGGGGGACAGCTCCTACGAGCAGTACTTC.

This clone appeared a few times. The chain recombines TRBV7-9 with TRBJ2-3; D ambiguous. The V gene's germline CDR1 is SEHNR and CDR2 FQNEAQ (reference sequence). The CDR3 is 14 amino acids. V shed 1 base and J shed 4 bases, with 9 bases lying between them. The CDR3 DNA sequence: TGTGCCAGCAGCTTAGTCCATGGGGCAGATACGCAGTATTTT. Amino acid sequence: CASSLVHGADTQYF.

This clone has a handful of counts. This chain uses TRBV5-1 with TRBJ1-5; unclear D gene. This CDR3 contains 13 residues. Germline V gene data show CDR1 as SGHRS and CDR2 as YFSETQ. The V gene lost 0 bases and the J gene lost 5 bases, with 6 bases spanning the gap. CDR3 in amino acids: CASSLDQYQPQHF. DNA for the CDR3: TGCGCCAGCAGCTTGGACCAATATCAGCCCCAGCATTTT.

The CDR3 nucleotides are TGCGCCAGCAGCCAGACTACTGGGGCCAACGTCCTGACTTTC. Translating it yields CASSQTTGANVLTF. The chain uses TRBV5-1 and TRBJ2-6; weak D call: TRBD2 (5 bases). CDR3 length: 14 residues. Per germline, CDR1 SGHRS and CDR2 YFSETQ. Deletions cut 4 bases from V and 2 bases from J, with 7 bases between. Full variable domain (outside the CDR3, taken from reference TRBV5-1 and TRBJ2-6): KAGVTQTPRYLIKTRGQQVTLSCSPISGHRSVSWYQQTPGQGLQFLFEYFSETQRNKGNFPGRFSGRQFSNSRSEMNVSTLELGDSALYLCASSQTTGANVLTFGAGSRLTVL.

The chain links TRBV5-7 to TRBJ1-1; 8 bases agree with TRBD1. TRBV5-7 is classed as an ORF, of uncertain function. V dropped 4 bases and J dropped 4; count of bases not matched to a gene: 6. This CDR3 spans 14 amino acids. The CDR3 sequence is CASSPGTGPTEAFF. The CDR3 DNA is TGTGCCAGCAGCCCCGGGACAGGCCCCACTGAAGCTTTCTTT.

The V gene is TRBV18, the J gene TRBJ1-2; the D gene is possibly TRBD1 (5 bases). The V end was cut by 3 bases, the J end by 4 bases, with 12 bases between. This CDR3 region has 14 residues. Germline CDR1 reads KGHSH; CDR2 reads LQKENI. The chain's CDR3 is CASSPARELYGYTF. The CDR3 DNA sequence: TGTGCCAGCTCACCGGCCAGGGAGCTCTATGGCTACACCTTC.

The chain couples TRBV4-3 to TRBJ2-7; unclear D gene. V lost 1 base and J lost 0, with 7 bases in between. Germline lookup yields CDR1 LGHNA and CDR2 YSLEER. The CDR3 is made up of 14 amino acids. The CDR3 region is CASSQAAGSYEQYF. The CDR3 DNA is TGCGCCAGCAGCCAAGCGGCCGGCTCCTACGAGCAGTACTTC.

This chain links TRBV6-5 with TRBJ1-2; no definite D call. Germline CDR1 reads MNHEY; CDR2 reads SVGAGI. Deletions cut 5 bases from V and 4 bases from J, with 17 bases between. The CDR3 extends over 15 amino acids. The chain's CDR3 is CASSPGPLEGYGYTF. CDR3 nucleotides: TGTGCCAGCAGTCCTGGGCCCTTGGAAGGCTATGGCTACACCTTC.

The CDR3 DNA follows: TGTGCCAGCAGCCCAAAAACCATACCTAACAATGAGCAGTTCTTC. Amino acid sequence: CASSPKTIPNNEQFF. The rearrangement joins TRBV7-2 to TRBJ2-1, with D uncertain. Germline loops: CDR1 SGHTA, CDR2 FQGNSA. The ends were cut back, 5 bases at V and 5 bases at J, with 16 bases in the middle. The CDR3 covers 15 residues.

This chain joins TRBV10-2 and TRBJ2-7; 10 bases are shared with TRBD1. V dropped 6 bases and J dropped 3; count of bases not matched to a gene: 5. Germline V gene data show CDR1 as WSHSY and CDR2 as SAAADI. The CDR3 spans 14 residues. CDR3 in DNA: TGCGCCAGCAGGATGACAGGGGGCGACTACGAGCAGTACTTC. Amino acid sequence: CASRMTGGDYEQYF.